This TCR beta chain was sequenced in a study of T cells after yellow fever vaccination (dated by TCRdb to between 2018 and 2021). Background for the entire study: The SMART-Seq v4 Ultra Low Input RNA kit was used to prepare libraries from fractions with low cell numbers. To track T-cell clones before and after primary and booster YFV17D yellow fever vaccination, bulk TCR alpha and beta repertoires were sequenced longitudinally. Two healthy male donors, one aged 18 to 29 and one aged 30 to 40 years, made up the cohort. Blood was drawn at multiple timepoints before and after primary and secondary immunization, with bulk PBMC replicates and cell subsets isolated.

Taken from cysteine to phenylalanine, the CDR3 has 11 residues. The entry retains the CDR3 DNA only, 33 bases that are in frame from base 1. Synthesis of TCR cDNA relied on 5'RACE template switching, a step that introduced a universal primer site along with unique molecular identifiers. Priming for cDNA synthesis came from both the TCR alpha and TCR beta constant segments. Library amplification involved two PCR steps, and the second step added sample barcodes and sequencing adapters. Libraries were sequenced on Illumina HiSeq 2500 (2x100 bp) or NovaSeq (2x150 bp). The paper's processing steps were these. MIGEC was used to demultiplex reads and collapse the reads into UMI consensus sequences, and MiXCR was used for V(D)J alignment. Vaccine-responding clonotypes were defined with edgeR using replicate PBMC samples, requiring FDR below 0.01 and a log2 fold change above 5 up to day 15. CD4 or CD8 identity was assigned to each bulk clonotype according to whether the clonotype was present at higher abundance in the sequenced CD4 repertoire or the sequenced CD8 repertoire. TCRdb redid the processing of the public reads, applying fastp at Q25 and MiXCR, and retained in-frame beta chains. CDR3 protein sequences are deduplicated, and each keeps its most common genes and DNA. These V and J calls derive from TCRdb rather than the authors' analysis. The sample table lists around 530,000 distinct CDR3 sequences, roughly 17% of them with a count of one. The ten top clones hold 17% of the sample.

The intended sense of this specimen's treatment or condition label: live attenuated yellow fever vaccine strain. At every blood-draw timepoint, two biological replicates of bulk PBMCs were collected. PBMCs were isolated from peripheral blood using a standard Ficoll-Paque protocol. RNA was extracted with TriZol from bulk PBMCs, CD4 and CD8 fractions, and dextramer-positive and dextramer-negative fractions. As to this clonotype: The antigen it recognizes is unknown. It may be a read error: a sequence one base away is much more abundant.

Broader findings and caveats from the paper: After the booster, most clones that had expanded after primary vaccination were detected again (nearly 97% of CD4 and over 75% of CD8), suggesting broad maintenance of memory. Compared with the primary T-cell response, the secondary T-cell response was faster but weaker, reaching its peak on day 5 rather than on day 15. Computational filtering was needed because FACS-sorted repertoires could contain abundant contaminating clonotypes from the bulk population. A small share of clonotypes occurred in both CD4 and CD8 compartments, likely arising from convergent recombination. Because only two donors were included in the study, the extent to which the findings can be generalized is limited.

Recombination linked TRBV12-3 or TRBV12-4 to TRBJ1-1, with the D gene call left open. Sequences were derived from PBMCs, sampled around 5 days after the first yellow fever vaccination. The sequence was collected from a man younger than 30 who received the YFV17D yellow fever vaccine. The CDR3: CASSPNNEAFF. The sequenced DNA: TGTGCCAGCAGTCCGAACAATGAAGCTTTCTTT.